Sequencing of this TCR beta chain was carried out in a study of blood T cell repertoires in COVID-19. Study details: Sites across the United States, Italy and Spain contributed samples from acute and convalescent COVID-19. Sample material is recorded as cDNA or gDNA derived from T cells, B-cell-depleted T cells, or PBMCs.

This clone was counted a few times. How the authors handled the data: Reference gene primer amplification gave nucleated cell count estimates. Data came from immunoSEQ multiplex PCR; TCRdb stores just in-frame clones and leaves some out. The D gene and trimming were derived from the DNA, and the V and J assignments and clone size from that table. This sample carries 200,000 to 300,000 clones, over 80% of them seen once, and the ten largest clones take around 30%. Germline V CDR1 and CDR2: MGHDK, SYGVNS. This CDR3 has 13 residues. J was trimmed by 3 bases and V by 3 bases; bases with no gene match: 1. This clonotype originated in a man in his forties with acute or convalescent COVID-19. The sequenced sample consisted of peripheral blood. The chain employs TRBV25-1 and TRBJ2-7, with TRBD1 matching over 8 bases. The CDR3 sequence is CASSDRGLYEQYF. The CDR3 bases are TGTGCCAGCAGTGACAGGGGGCTCTACGAGCAGTACTTC.